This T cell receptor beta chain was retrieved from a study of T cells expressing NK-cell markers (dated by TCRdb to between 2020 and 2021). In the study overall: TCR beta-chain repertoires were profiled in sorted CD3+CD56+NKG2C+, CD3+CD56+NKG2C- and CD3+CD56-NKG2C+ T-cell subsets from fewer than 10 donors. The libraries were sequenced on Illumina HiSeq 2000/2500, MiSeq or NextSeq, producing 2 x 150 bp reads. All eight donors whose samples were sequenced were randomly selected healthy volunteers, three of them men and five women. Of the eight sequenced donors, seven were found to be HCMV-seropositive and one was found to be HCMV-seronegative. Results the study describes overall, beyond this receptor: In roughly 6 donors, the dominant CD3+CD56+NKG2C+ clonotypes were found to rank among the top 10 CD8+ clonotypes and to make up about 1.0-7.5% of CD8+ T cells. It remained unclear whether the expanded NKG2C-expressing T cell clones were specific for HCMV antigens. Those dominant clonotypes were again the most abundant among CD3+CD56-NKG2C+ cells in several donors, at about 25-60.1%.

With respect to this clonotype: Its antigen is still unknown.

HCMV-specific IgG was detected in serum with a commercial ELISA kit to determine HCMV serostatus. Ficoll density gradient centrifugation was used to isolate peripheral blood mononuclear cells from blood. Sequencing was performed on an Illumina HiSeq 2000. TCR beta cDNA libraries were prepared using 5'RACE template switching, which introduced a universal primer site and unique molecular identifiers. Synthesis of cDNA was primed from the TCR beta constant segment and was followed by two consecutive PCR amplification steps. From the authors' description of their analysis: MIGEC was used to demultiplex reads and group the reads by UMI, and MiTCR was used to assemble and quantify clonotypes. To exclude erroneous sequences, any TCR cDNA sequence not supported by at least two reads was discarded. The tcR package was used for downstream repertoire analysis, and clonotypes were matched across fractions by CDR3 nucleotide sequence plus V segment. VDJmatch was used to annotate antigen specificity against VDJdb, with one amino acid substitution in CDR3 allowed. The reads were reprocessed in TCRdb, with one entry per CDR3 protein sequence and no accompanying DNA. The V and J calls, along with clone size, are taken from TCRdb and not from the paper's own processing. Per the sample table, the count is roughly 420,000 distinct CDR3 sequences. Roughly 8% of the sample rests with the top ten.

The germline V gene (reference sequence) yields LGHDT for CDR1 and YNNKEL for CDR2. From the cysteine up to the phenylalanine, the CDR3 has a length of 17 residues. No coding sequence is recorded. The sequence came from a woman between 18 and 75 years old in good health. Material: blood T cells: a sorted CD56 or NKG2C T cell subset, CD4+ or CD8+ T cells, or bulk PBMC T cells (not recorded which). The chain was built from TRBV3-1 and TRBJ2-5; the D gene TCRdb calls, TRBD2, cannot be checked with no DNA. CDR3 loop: CASSQLRGASGGETQYF.